This T cell receptor beta chain was retrieved from a study of type 1 and type 2 diabetes patients. On the study more broadly: The cohort mixed type 1 diabetes, type 2 diabetes and nondiabetic donors. Magnetic bead positive selection isolated CD4+ or CD8+ T cells from PBMCs.

PCR was run on genomic DNA. A primer set of 30 forward and 13 reverse primers amplified the CDR3. TCRdb reprocessed the multiplex PCR reads with MiXCR, giving one entry per CDR3 protein. The table shows 270,000 or so distinct CDR3 sequences, with around 50% occurring only once. This clonotype was detected only a few times. Its target is unknown. Study-wide findings and caveats: Some HECs seen only in T1D might also appear in more T2D or control samples.

Trimming stripped 3 bases from V and 5 bases from J, with 11 bases between. CDR3 length: 14 amino acids. Other autoimmune diseases and infections within the past four weeks excluded donors. Sequencing was performed on peripheral blood mononuclear cells (PBMCs). This rearrangement joins TRBV12-3 or TRBV12-4 to TRBJ1-5; maybe TRBD1 (5 bases). This receptor was obtained from a man younger than 35 with type 2 diabetes. CDR3 in amino acids: CASSLTTDDQPQHF. The CDR3, as DNA: TGTGCCAGCAGTTTGACGACAGATGATCAGCCCCAGCATTTT.